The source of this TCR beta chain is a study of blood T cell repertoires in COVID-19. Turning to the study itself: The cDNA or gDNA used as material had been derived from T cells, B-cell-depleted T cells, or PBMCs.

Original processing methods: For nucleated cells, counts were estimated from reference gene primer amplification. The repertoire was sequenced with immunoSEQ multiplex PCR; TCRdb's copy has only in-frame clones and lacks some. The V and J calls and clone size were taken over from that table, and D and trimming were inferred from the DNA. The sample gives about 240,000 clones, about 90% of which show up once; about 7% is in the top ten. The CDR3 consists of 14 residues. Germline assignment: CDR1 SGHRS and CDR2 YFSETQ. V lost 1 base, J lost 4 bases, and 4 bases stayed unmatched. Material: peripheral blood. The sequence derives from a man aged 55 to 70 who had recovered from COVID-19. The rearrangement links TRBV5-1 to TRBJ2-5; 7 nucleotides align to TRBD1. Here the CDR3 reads CASSLQGDGETQYF. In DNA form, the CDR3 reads TGCGCCAGCAGCTTGCAGGGGGATGGAGAGACCCAGTACTTC.